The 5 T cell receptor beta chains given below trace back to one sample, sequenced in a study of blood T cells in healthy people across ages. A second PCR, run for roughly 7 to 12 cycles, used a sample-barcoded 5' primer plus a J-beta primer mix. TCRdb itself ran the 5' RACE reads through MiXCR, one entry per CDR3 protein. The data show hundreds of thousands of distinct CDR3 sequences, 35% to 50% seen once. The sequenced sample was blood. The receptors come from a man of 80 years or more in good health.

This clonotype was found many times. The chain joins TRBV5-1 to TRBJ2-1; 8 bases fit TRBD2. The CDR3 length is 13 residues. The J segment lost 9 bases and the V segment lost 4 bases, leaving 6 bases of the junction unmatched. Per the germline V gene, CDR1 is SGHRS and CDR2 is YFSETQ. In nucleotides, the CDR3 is TGCGCCAGCAGCCGGGGGGGGCAGACTGAGCAGTTCTTC. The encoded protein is CASSRGGQTEQFF. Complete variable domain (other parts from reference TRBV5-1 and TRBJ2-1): KAGVTQTPRYLIKTRGQQVTLSCSPISGHRSVSWYQQTPGQGLQFLFEYFSETQRNKGNFPGRFSGRQFSNSRSEMNVSTLELGDSALYLCASSRGGQTEQFFGPGTRLTVL.

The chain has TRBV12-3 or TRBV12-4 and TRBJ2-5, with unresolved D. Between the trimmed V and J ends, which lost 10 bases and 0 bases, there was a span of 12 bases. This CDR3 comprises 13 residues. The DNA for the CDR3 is TGTGCCACCAACTCTGGGTACCAAGAGACCCAGTACTTC. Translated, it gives CATNSGYQETQYF.

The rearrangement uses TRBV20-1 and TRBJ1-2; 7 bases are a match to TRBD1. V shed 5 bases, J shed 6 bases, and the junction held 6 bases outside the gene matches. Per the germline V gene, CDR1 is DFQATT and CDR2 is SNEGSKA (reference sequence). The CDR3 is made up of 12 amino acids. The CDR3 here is CSARTGVNGYTF. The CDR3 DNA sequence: TGCAGTGCTCGAACAGGGGTGAATGGCTACACCTTC.

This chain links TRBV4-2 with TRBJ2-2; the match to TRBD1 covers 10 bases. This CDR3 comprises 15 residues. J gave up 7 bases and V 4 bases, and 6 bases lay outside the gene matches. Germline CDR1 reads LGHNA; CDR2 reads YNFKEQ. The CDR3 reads CASSLRQGASGELFF. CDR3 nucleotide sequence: TGTGCCAGCAGCCTCCGACAGGGGGCAAGCGGGGAGCTGTTTTTT.

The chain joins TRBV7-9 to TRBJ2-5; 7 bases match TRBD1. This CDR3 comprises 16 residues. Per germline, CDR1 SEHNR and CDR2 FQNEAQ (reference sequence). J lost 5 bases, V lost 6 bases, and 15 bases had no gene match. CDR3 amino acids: CASSYRTGNTIETQYF. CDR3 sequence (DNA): TGTGCCAGCAGTTACCGGACAGGCAACACTATTGAGACCCAGTACTTC.